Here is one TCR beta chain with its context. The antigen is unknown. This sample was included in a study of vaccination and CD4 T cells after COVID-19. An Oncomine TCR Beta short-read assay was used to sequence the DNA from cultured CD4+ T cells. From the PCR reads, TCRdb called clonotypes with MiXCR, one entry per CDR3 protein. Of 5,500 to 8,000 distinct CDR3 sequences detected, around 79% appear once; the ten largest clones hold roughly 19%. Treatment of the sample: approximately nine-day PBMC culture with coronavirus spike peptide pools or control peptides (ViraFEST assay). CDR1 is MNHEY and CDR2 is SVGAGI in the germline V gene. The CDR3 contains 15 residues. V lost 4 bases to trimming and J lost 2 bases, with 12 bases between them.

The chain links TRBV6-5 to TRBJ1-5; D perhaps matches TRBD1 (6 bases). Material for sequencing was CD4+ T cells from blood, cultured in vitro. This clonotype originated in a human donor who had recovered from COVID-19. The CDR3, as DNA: TGTGCCAGCAGTTTTCTACAGGGAGGCAATCAGCCCCAGCATTTT. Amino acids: CASSFLQGGNQPQHF.